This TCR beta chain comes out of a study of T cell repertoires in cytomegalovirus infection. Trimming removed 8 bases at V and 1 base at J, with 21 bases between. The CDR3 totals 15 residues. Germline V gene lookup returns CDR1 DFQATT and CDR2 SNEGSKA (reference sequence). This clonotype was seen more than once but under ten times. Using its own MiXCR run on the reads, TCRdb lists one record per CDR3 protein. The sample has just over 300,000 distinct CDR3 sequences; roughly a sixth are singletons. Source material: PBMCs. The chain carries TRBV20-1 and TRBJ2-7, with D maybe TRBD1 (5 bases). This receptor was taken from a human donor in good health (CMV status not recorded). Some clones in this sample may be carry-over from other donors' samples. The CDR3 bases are TGCAGTCCCACCCGACCTAGGGGCGAGTCCTACGAGCAGTACTTC. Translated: CSPTRPRGESYEQYF.